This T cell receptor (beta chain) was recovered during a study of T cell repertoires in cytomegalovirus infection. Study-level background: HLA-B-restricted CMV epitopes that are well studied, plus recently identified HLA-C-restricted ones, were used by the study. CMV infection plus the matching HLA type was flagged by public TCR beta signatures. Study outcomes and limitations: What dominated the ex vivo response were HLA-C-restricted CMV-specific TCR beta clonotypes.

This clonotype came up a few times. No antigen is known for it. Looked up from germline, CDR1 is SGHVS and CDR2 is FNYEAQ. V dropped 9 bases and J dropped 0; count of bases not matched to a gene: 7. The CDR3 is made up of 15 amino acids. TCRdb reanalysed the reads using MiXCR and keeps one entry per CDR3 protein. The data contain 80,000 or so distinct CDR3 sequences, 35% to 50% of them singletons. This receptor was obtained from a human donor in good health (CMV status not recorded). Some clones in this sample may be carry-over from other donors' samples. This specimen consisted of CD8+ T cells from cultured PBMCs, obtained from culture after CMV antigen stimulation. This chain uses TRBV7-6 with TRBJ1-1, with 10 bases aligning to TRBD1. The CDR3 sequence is CASRGGTGVNTEAFF. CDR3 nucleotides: TGTGCCAGTAGGGGGGGGACAGGGGTGAACACTGAAGCTTTCTTT. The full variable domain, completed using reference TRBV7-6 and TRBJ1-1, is GAGVSQSPRYKVTKRGQDVALRCDPISGHVSLYWYRQALGQGPEFLTYFNYEAQQDKSGLPNDRFSAERPEGSISTLTIQRTEQRDSAMYRCASRGGTGVNTEAFFGQGTRLTVV.